The sequence of this T cell receptor (beta chain) was determined in a study of PD-L1 blockade in urothelial cancer. Assay: immunoSEQ multiplex PCR; the TCRdb copy retains only in-frame clones and omits some. Among over 100,000 clones listed, around 93% were seen once. Time point reported: peripheral blood 6 weeks after treatment start. Every patient provided from 1 to 8 samples, collected pretreatment and on-treatment. V lost 8 bases, J lost 2 bases, and 5 bases stayed unmatched. This CDR3 is built from 13 residues. The germline V gene has CDR1 SGHVT and CDR2 SQSDAQ. The chain has TRBV7-4 and TRBJ2-7; 8 bases agree with TRBD1. The origin of this receptor is a man aged 60-69 years with urothelial cancer. The material sequenced was PBMCs, taken around atezolizumab (anti-PD-L1) treatment. This CDR3 is CASDHRGAYEQYF. Here the CDR3 DNA reads TGTGCCAGCGACCACAGGGGGGCCTACGAGCAGTACTTC.